This T cell receptor (beta chain) was sequenced for a study of blood T cell repertoires in COVID-19. In the study overall: Samples representing acute and convalescent COVID-19 were sourced from the United States, Italy and Spain. Sample material is recorded as cDNA or gDNA derived from T cells, B-cell-depleted T cells, or PBMCs.

Per the original data handling: By means of reference gene primer amplification, nucleated cell counts were estimated. TCRdb's copy holds only in-frame clones and misses some; the assay was immunoSEQ multiplex PCR. V and J calls plus clone size are reproduced from that table; the DNA served to infer D and trimming. The data show under 250,000 clones, over 70% seen once. Germline V gene data show CDR1 as SEHNR and CDR2 as FQNEAQ (reference sequence). CDR3 length: 13 residues. The ends were cut back, 6 bases at V and 0 bases at J, with 8 bases in the middle. The material sequenced was peripheral blood. The clonotype originates from a man aged 45-60 years with active or convalescent COVID-19. The rearrangement joins TRBV7-9 to TRBJ1-1; D is perhaps TRBD1 (5 bases). CDR3 region: CASSPQVNTEAFF. The DNA of the CDR3 is TGTGCCAGCAGTCCACAGGTGAACACTGAAGCTTTCTTT.